These 9 T cell receptor beta chains were sequenced from one sample in a study of a mutant IDH1 vaccine in newly diagnosed glioma. Time point noted: week 47, end of study. A single vaccine dose contained 300 ug of mutant IDH1 20-mer peptide, and topical imiquimod was used with it. No cognate antigen is known for these TCRs. Assay: immunoSEQ multiplex PCR; the TCRdb copy retains only in-frame clones and omits some. The sample yields tens of thousands of clones, 75% seen once. The sequencing here drew on PBMCs, taken from a glioma patient whose treatment included an IDH1 peptide vaccine. All receptors come from a man aged 50-60 years with glioma.

The rearrangement links TRBV4-1 to TRBJ2-7; possible D gene TRBD2, 6 bases. V dropped 4 bases and J dropped 6 bases, with 10 bases sitting between them. This CDR3 comprises 12 residues. Germline V gives CDR1 MGHRA, CDR2 YSYEKL. CDR3 in DNA: TGCGCCAGCAGCCTCCACGGGGGCGAGCAGTACTTC. This gives the protein CASSLHGGEQYF.

The chain links TRBV9 to TRBJ2-7; no firm D call. The germline CDR1 and CDR2 sequences are SGDLS and YYNGEE. This CDR3 contains 14 residues. The V and J ends lost 3 bases and 1 base respectively, with 11 bases between them. CDR3: CASSETPDSYEQYF. The CDR3 nucleotides read TGTGCCAGCAGCGAAACTCCGGATTCCTACGAGCAGTACTTC. Looking up the rest from reference TRBV9 and TRBJ2-7 gives the full variable domain: DSGVTQTPKHLITATGQRVTLRCSPRSGDLSVYWYQQSLDQGLQFLIQYYNGEERAKGNILERFSAQQFPDLHSELNLSSLELGDSALYFCASSETPDSYEQYFGPGTRLTVT.

The J gene is TRBJ2-2, the V gene TRBV5-1; D could derive from TRBD1 or TRBD2 (5 bases each). Germline V lookup: CDR1 SGHRS, CDR2 YFSETQ. Trimming took 4 bases from V and 2 from J, leaving 12 bases between them. The CDR3 is made up of 15 amino acids. The chain's CDR3 is CASSLGPGNTGELFF. In DNA form, the CDR3 reads TGCGCCAGCAGCCTGGGACCTGGCAACACCGGGGAGCTGTTTTTT.

This rearrangement joins TRBV4-1 to TRBJ2-5, with a tentative D call TRBD1 (6 bases). The J call may be faulty, since TRBJ2-7 better matches the DNA end. This CDR3 comprises 16 residues. The germline gives CDR1 MGHRA, CDR2 YSYEKL. In DNA form, the CDR3 reads TGCGCCAGCAGCCAAGATAGAGGGGGAAGGATTTACGAGCAGTACTTC. This codes for CASSQDRGGRIYEQYF.

The chain links TRBV15 to TRBJ1-5, with a weak D call TRBD1 (5 bases). CDR3 length: 17 residues. Trimming took off 0 bases at V and 3 bases at J, with 15 bases between the two ends. The germline V gene has CDR1 LNHNV and CDR2 YYDKDF (reference sequence). The CDR3 coding sequence is TGTGCCACCAGCAGAGATCGGGCAGGGATGGCCAATCAGCCCCAGCATTTT. Amino acid sequence: CATSRDRAGMANQPQHF.

This chain connects TRBV30 to TRBJ2-7; a possible D gene is TRBD1 (5 bases). The V and J ends lost 3 bases and 3 bases respectively, with 9 bases between them. CDR3 length: 12 amino acids. The germline V gene encodes CDR1 GTSNPN and CDR2 SVGIG (reference sequence). CDR3 residues: CAWRTEFYEQYF. The CDR3 DNA sequence: TGTGCCTGGAGGACAGAATTCTACGAGCAGTACTTC. Full variable domain (remainder filled in from reference TRBV30 and TRBJ2-7): SQTIHQWPATLVQPVGSPLSLECTVEGTSNPNLYWYRQAAGRGLQLLFYSVGIGQISSEVPQNLSASRPQDRQFILSSKKLLLSDSGFYLCAWRTEFYEQYFGPGTRLTVT.

J is TRBJ1-5 and V is TRBV10-3; D not resolved. The CDR3 has 14 amino acids. In germline, CDR1 is ENHRY, CDR2 SYGVKD. V lost 2 bases and J lost 3, with 8 bases in between. Here the CDR3 reads CAISEVGLNQPQHF. CDR3 bases: TGTGCCATCAGTGAGGTGGGCCTCAATCAGCCCCAGCATTTT.

This chain joins TRBV15 and TRBJ1-3; D unclear. Trimming took off 1 base at V and 7 bases at J, with 11 bases between the two ends. The CDR3 contains 14 residues. The V gene's germline CDR1 is LNHNV and CDR2 YYDKDF (reference sequence). Here the CDR3 DNA reads TGTGCCACCAGCAGAGTCTGGGGATCGAACACCATATATTTT. Protein: CATSRVWGSNTIYF.

The chain employs TRBV5-1 and TRBJ2-1; TRBD2 aligns across 8 bases. Germline V gives CDR1 SGHRS, CDR2 YFSETQ. CDR3 length equals 15 residues. V gave up 6 bases and J gave up 4 bases; unmatched junction bases: 9. The CDR3 spells CASTLLSGGYNEQFF. CDR3 DNA: TGCGCCAGCACCCTGTTGAGCGGGGGATACAATGAGCAGTTCTTC.